This TCR beta chain derives from a study of blood T cell repertoires in COVID-19. Study details: Sites across the United States, Italy and Spain contributed samples from acute and convalescent COVID-19.

Researchers sorted participants into cohorts using their self-reported clinical history. The CDR3 has 20 amino acids. V gave up 0 bases and J gave up 0 bases; unmatched junction bases: 14. CDR1 is SGDLS and CDR2 is YYNGEE in the germline V gene. Measured with immunoSEQ multiplex PCR; TCRdb has only the in-frame clones, and not every one. The sample has around 140,000 clones; 87% are singletons. V usage is TRBV9 and J usage is TRBJ2-3; TRBD2 agrees at 9 bases. Input material: PBMCs or T cells enriched from blood (not recorded which). The sequence was collected from a man in his fifties or sixties who had recovered from COVID-19. The CDR3 region is CASSVVEWREGPSSTDTQYF. The CDR3, as DNA: TGTGCCAGCAGCGTAGTTGAATGGCGGGAGGGCCCTTCTAGCACAGATACGCAGTATTTT.